The clone carrying this T cell receptor beta chain was detected once. Libraries were prepared by immunoSEQ multiplex PCR; TCRdb keeps only in-frame clonotypes and omits some of them. The table shows about 34,000 clones, with over 75% occurring only once. The record originates from a study of T cell changes during pregnancy in multiple sclerosis. V lost 8 bases to trimming and J lost 1 base; unmatched junction nucleotides: 7. This CDR3 region has 14 residues. CDR1 and CDR2 (germline): SNHLY, FYNNEI. The chain couples TRBV2 to TRBJ2-7, with TRBD1 matching 8 bases. The source was CD8+ T cells from peripheral blood mononuclear cells, collected in the second trimester of pregnancy. The TCR sequence derives from a female donor with multiple sclerosis, enrolled in a pregnancy study. The CDR3 here is CASVRQGPSYEQYF. The CDR3 DNA reads TGTGCCAGCGTCAGACAGGGGCCTTCCTACGAGCAGTACTTC.